The clone carrying this T cell receptor beta chain has more than one count but fewer than ten. Its target is unknown. The data were taken from a study of cytomegalovirus exposure and HLA in healthy donors. Looking at the study overall: The study's early data release held about 80 million unique TCRs from HLA-typed donors. In terms of ancestry, the Caucasian-associated cluster contained 80% to 90% of the roughly 400 genotyped donors.

Germline V gene sequence: CDR1 SGHAT, CDR2 FQNNGV. CDR3 size: 12 residues. Trimming removed 5 bases at V and 9 bases at J, with 11 bases between. Study-wide findings and caveats: Three CMV-associated chains proved CMV antigen-specific in vitro.

PCR primers comprised 60 Vbeta and 13 Jbeta primers. Assay: immunoSEQ multiplex PCR; the TCRdb copy retains only in-frame clones and omits some. This repertoire shows some 120,000 clones, approximately 80% found once; its top ten account for 1.5% to 2%. This chain connects TRBV11-2 to TRBJ2-1; perhaps TRBD1 as D (5 bases). Sequenced: PBMCs. The sequence was obtained from a man aged 40-49 years in good health and CMV-seronegative. CDR3 nucleotide sequence: TGTGCCAGCAGCCAGGGAAGAGGTGAGCAGTTCTTC. Its translation is CASSQGRGEQFF.